The 11 T cell receptor beta chains below were found in one sample sequenced in a study of OX40 agonist ivuxolimab in advanced cancers. The library was generated by the immunoSEQ multiplex PCR assay. The source is immuneACCESS, and TCRdb retained only in-frame sequences with V and J called. Part of the clones is not carried over; for the studies checked, unresolved V genes explain less than half of this, and the remainder is unexplained. In all, the sample holds about 79,000 clones, and 92% of those were seen once. Approximately 0.5% of the sample is held by the ten biggest clonotypes. Sequenced here: CD4+ or CD8+ T cells sorted from blood, sampled in a trial of the OX40 agonist ivuxolimab. Every receptor here comes from an adult with an advanced solid tumor such as melanoma, head and neck, liver or kidney cancer.

The chain recombines TRBV28 with TRBJ2-1; 9 nucleotides line up with TRBD2. Germline trimming cut 7 bases from V and 0 bases from J; bases unmatched to any gene: 10. The length of the CDR3 is 17 residues. CDR1 is MDHEN and CDR2 is SYDVKM in the germline V gene. The CDR3 loop is CASTPIAGASSYNEQFF. The DNA of the CDR3 is TGTGCCAGCACCCCTATAGCGGGAGCTTCCTCCTACAATGAGCAGTTCTTC.

V gene TRBV4-1 combines with J gene TRBJ1-1, with TRBD1 matching 8 bases. The length of the CDR3 is 17 residues. The V gene end was trimmed by 1 base and the J gene end by 3 bases; junction bases not matched to a gene: 10. Germline CDR1 is MGHRA and CDR2 is YSYEKL. The CDR3 region is CASSQVQGAGFDTEAFF. CDR3 nucleotides: TGCGCCAGCAGCCAAGTTCAGGGGGCTGGGTTCGACACTGAAGCTTTCTTT.

The chain carries TRBV19 and TRBJ1-2, with D unclear. The V gene lost 1 base and the J gene lost 0 bases, with 6 bases spanning the gap. This CDR3 has 14 amino acids. The V gene's germline CDR1 is LNHDA and CDR2 SQIVND (reference sequence). This CDR3 reads CASSIGAANYGYTF. In DNA form, the CDR3 reads TGTGCCAGTAGTATAGGGGCAGCTAACTATGGCTACACCTTC.

The table lists this clone with a few counts. The chain recombines TRBV4-1 with TRBJ2-6; the D gene is possibly TRBD2 (7 bases). Between the trimmed V and J ends, which lost 4 bases and 0 bases, there was a span of 22 bases. The germline V gene encodes CDR1 MGHRA and CDR2 YSYEKL. There are 20 residues in the CDR3. CDR3 sequence: CASSRTQGLILNSGANVLTF. In DNA form, the CDR3 reads TGCGCCAGCAGCCGCACACAGGGACTAATCCTTAACTCTGGGGCCAACGTCCTGACTTTC.

The gene calls are TRBV10-3 and TRBJ2-7; 8 bases are a match to TRBD1. This CDR3 is 15 amino acids long. Trimming took 5 bases from V and 0 from J; bases not matched to a gene: 6. CDR1 ENHRY and CDR2 SYGVKD come from the germline V gene. The CDR3: CAISTRQGSSYEQYF. CDR3 DNA: TGTGCCATCAGTACTAGACAGGGGAGCTCCTACGAGCAGTACTTC.

A word on this clone: The same CDR3 arises from other DNA sequences in this sample as well. V and J are TRBV13 and TRBJ2-2, with D perhaps matching TRBD1 or TRBD2 (5 bases each). This CDR3 is 17 amino acids long. Germline CDR1 reads PRHDT; CDR2 reads FYEKMQ (reference sequence). The V end lost 0 bases, the J end lost 0 bases, and 11 bases lay between the germline ends. The CDR3 DNA reads TGTGCCAGCAGCTTAGGCCGGGGCGGTTCGAACACCGGGGAGCTGTTTTTT. It yields the protein CASSLGRGGSNTGELFF.

V and J are TRBV6-1 and TRBJ2-5; the D gene is possibly TRBD2 (5 bases). V dropped 5 bases and J dropped 2 bases, with 15 bases sitting between them. CDR3 size: 15 residues. Germline V gene sequence: CDR1 MNHNS, CDR2 SASEGT. In DNA form, the CDR3 reads TGTGCCAGCAGTCTCAATTACGGGAAACAAGAGACCCAGTACTTC. Amino acid sequence: CASSLNYGKQETQYF.

The rearrangement links TRBV4-1 to TRBJ2-3; 7 bases match TRBD2. The CDR3 covers 14 residues. V lost 4 bases, J lost 6 bases, and 7 bases stayed unmatched. CDR1 and CDR2 (germline): MGHRA, YSYEKL. The CDR3 sequence: CASSRSLAADTQYF. The CDR3 DNA follows: TGCGCCAGCAGCCGCTCTCTAGCGGCGGATACGCAGTATTTT.

The J gene is TRBJ1-2, the V gene TRBV6-5, with 10 bases aligning to TRBD1. This CDR3 contains 13 residues. Germline V CDR1 and CDR2: MNHEY, SVGAGI. Trimming took 7 bases from V and 5 from J; bases not matched to a gene: 4. CDR3 loop: CASTRQGAYGYTF. The CDR3 nucleotides are TGTGCCAGCACCAGACAGGGGGCGTATGGCTACACCTTC.

In its sample, this clone was seen a few times. The CDR3 DNA reads TGTGCCAGCAGCCCCGGTGGGGGCCAGACCCAGTACTTC. It is translated as CASSPGGGQTQYF. The gene calls are TRBV7-8 and TRBJ2-5; possible D gene TRBD1, 6 bases. Germline assignment: CDR1 SGHVS and CDR2 FQNEAQ. V lost 5 bases, J lost 6 bases, and 13 bases lay in between. The CDR3 loop spans 13 amino acids.

The V and J genes are TRBV30 and TRBJ2-2; TRBD2 agrees at 11 bases. The V gene end was trimmed by 3 bases and the J gene end by 5 bases; junction bases not matched to a gene: 5. The CDR3 runs 15 residues. CDR1 is GTSNPN, CDR2 SVGIG, per germline (reference sequence). In DNA form, the CDR3 reads TGTGCCTGGAGAAATAGCGGGAGGGAAACCGGGGAGCTGTTTTTT. Protein: CAWRNSGRETGELFF.